Described below is a single T cell receptor beta chain sequence and its context. Genomic DNA (from each subset) was split evenly across several immunoSEQ plates. Sequencing used immunoSEQ multiplex PCR; TCRdb keeps in-frame clones, though not all of them. The sample carries about 2 million clones, about 95% recorded once. Naive-designated CD8 cells lacked CD45RO, were positively enriched for CCR7, and omitted terminally differentiated effector memory CD45RA+ cells. This entry is derived from a study of shared clonotypes between healthy human individuals. Between the trimmed V and J ends, which lost 4 bases and 4 bases, there was a span of 20 bases. The CDR3 extends over 15 amino acids. The V gene's germline CDR1 is GTSNPN and CDR2 SVGIG (reference sequence).

The chain couples TRBV30 to TRBJ2-7, with no clear D. The sample taken for sequencing was naive CD8+ T cells sorted from blood. This clonotype originated in a man younger than 30 in good health. DNA for the CDR3: TGTGCCTGGAACAACCGGGCCCGAAGTGCTTACGAGCAGTACTTC. It translates to CAWNNRARSAYEQYF.